The next 20 T cell receptor beta chains were all read from a single sample in a study of T cell responses to AZD1222 COVID-19 vaccine. Profiled with immunoSEQ multiplex PCR; TCRdb holds only in-frame clones, not every one. The sample lists 110,000 to 150,000 clones; 70% to 90% were seen once. The sequencing here drew on peripheral blood, taken on day 0 of AZD1222 vaccination. These receptor sequences come from an adult in good health.

The J gene is TRBJ2-5, the V gene TRBV13, with 8 nucleotides matching TRBD2. The V segment lost 5 bases and the J segment 1 base; nucleotides outside the gene matches: 6. Germline V gives CDR1 PRHDT, CDR2 FYEKMQ (reference sequence). The CDR3 consists of 15 residues. Here the CDR3 DNA reads TGTGCCAGCAGCATAAAAACTAGCGGCCAAGAGACCCAGTACTTC. Translating it yields CASSIKTSGQETQYF.

In this sample, this clone turned up once. The chain joins TRBV6-5 to TRBJ2-7; 8 nucleotides match TRBD1. Germline V gene lookup returns CDR1 MNHEY and CDR2 SVGAGI. V gave up 3 bases and J gave up 7 bases; unmatched junction bases: 2. The CDR3 contains 12 residues. This CDR3 reads CASSYQGAEQYF. CDR3 DNA sequence: TGTGCCAGCAGTTATCAGGGGGCTGAGCAGTACTTC.

The chain uses TRBV6-6 and TRBJ2-7, with 7 bases fitting TRBD2. Losses at the gene ends were 5 bases for V and 1 base for J; bases not matched to a gene: 5. The CDR3 extends over 14 amino acids. Germline V gene sequence: CDR1 MNHNY, CDR2 SVGAGI (reference sequence). The CDR3 sequence is CASSAQRESYEQYF. The CDR3 nucleotides are TGTGCCAGCAGTGCCCAGCGGGAATCCTACGAGCAGTACTTC.

The rearrangement uses TRBV14 and TRBJ2-1; 8 bases are shared with TRBD2. CDR1 is SGHDN and CDR2 is FVKESK in the germline V gene. V shed 4 bases and J 12 bases; nucleotides not matched to a gene: 14. The CDR3 contains 15 residues. CDR3 sequence: CASSLMSGGPIRQFF. Here the CDR3 DNA reads TGTGCCAGCAGCCTGATGTCGGGAGGGCCGATTAGGCAGTTCTTC.

The chain uses TRBV7-2 and TRBJ2-5; TRBD2 aligns across 11 bases. After removal of 5 bases from V and 1 base from J, the junction contained 12 bases not matched to a gene. CDR3 size: 18 residues. Germline V gives CDR1 SGHTA, CDR2 FQGNSA. CDR3 nucleotide sequence: TGTGCCAGCAGCCGTAGAGGGGGAGGACTAGCGGGCCAAGAGACCCAGTACTTC. This codes for CASSRRGGGLAGQETQYF.

J is TRBJ1-2 and V is TRBV28; 7 nucleotides align to TRBD1. The CDR3 is made up of 13 amino acids. Germline loops: CDR1 MDHEN, CDR2 SYDVKM. Germline trimming cut 6 bases from V and 8 bases from J; bases unmatched to any gene: 9. CDR3 amino acids: CASSLGGARGYTF. CDR3 bases: TGTGCCAGCAGCCTAGGGGGCGCGAGGGGCTACACCTTC.

The chain couples TRBV5-1 to TRBJ2-1; the match to TRBD2 covers 14 bases. The CDR3 loop spans 18 amino acids. Germline V lookup: CDR1 SGHRS, CDR2 YFSETQ. V dropped 0 bases and J dropped 8; count of bases not matched to a gene: 10. Here the CDR3 DNA reads TGCGCCAGCAGCTTGGCCGGGACTAGCGGGAGTTTTGTCCATGAGCAGTTCTTC. This gives the protein CASSLAGTSGSFVHEQFF.

CDR3 sequence (DNA): TGTGCCAGCAGTTACTCGTCAGGAAACTACGAGCAGTACTTC. As protein: CASSYSSGNYEQYF. The V call is TRBV6-5, the J call TRBJ2-7; no clear D. The CDR3 spans 14 residues. Germline CDR1 MNHEY, CDR2 SVGAGI. The V and J ends lost 0 bases and 3 bases respectively, with 9 bases between them.

The chain joins TRBV30 to TRBJ2-3; the match to TRBD2 covers 7 bases. V was clipped by 7 bases and J by 5 bases; unmatched bases: 15. The CDR3 is made up of 15 amino acids. Germline V lookup: CDR1 GTSNPN, CDR2 SVGIG (reference sequence). DNA for the CDR3: TGTGCCTTGCACCTTGGGGTAACGGGAGGAGATACGCAGTATTTT. Translating gives CALHLGVTGGDTQYF.

The V call is TRBV30, the J call TRBJ1-2, with D perhaps TRBD1 (5 bases). The ends were cut back, 4 bases at V and 8 bases at J, with 17 bases in the middle. The CDR3 length is 13 residues. Germline V lookup: CDR1 GTSNPN, CDR2 SVGIG (reference sequence). CDR3 bases: TGTGCCTGGAAAAGGGGACCAGGAGGGGGCTACACCTTC. This gives the protein CAWKRGPGGGYTF. Based on the CDR3 plus reference TRBV30 and TRBJ1-2, the full variable domain is SQTIHQWPATLVQPVGSPLSLECTVEGTSNPNLYWYRQAAGRGLQLLFYSVGIGQISSEVPQNLSASRPQDRQFILSSKKLLLSDSGFYLCAWKRGPGGGYTFGSGTRLTVV.

The rearrangement joins TRBV5-1 to TRBJ2-3, with TRBD2 identical over 11 bases. With 1 base clipped from V and 6 bases from J, the junction kept 7 bases outside the gene matches. CDR3 size: 16 residues. CDR1 is SGHRS, CDR2 YFSETQ, per germline. The chain's CDR3 is CASSLLSGRAWDTQYF. The CDR3 nucleotides read TGCGCCAGCAGCTTGCTTAGCGGGAGGGCTTGGGATACGCAGTATTTT.

This clone was seen a single time. The rearrangement links TRBV7-9 to TRBJ2-2; unclear D gene. The CDR3 is 12 amino acids. Trimming left V 5 bases short and J 5 bases short, with 6 bases between. From germline, CDR1 is SEHNR and CDR2 FQNEAQ (reference sequence). DNA for the CDR3: TGTGCCAGCAGCACCGGGACCGGGGAGCTGTTTTTT. Protein: CASSTGTGELFF.

The CDR3, as DNA: TGTGCCAGCAGCCCGGCAGTGGCAGGGGGCCACTATGGCTACACCTTC. Translation: CASSPAVAGGHYGYTF. The chain combines TRBV5-4 with TRBJ1-2; 8 bases align to TRBD1. The CDR3 is 16 amino acids. J gave up 3 bases and V 4 bases, and 11 bases lay outside the gene matches. In germline, CDR1 is SGHNT, CDR2 YYREEE (reference sequence).

V is TRBV9 and J is TRBJ2-1; 8 bases agree with TRBD2. Per the germline V gene, CDR1 is SGDLS and CDR2 is YYNGEE. The CDR3 extends over 15 amino acids. With 3 bases clipped from V and 3 bases from J, the junction kept 5 bases outside the gene matches. CDR3 residues: CASSAGTRVYNEQFF. In DNA, the CDR3 is TGTGCCAGCAGCGCCGGGACTAGGGTCTACAATGAGCAGTTCTTC.

The V gene is TRBV6-2 or TRBV6-3, the J gene TRBJ2-7; 8 bases match TRBD1. V lost 0 bases and J lost 6; bases outside the gene matches: 7. This CDR3 is 15 amino acids long. The germline CDR1 and CDR2 sequences are MNHEY and SVGEGT. CDR3 coding DNA: TGTGCCAGCAGTTACTCCCGGACAGGGTTGAGCGAGCAGTACTTC. Its protein product is CASSYSRTGLSEQYF.

The V call is TRBV4-3, the J call TRBJ1-1; no clear D gene. This CDR3 has 13 amino acids. With 3 bases removed from V and 7 bases from J, the gap between germline ends came to 12 bases. Germline V lookup: CDR1 LGHNA, CDR2 YSLEER. CDR3 region: CASSHGNAYEAFF. In DNA, the CDR3 is TGCGCCAGCAGCCATGGCAATGCGTATGAAGCTTTCTTT.

The chain has TRBV18 and TRBJ2-7; no clear D gene. Germline CDR1 and CDR2: KGHSH and LQKENI. This CDR3 is built from 14 residues. Trimming pared 3 bases from V and 0 bases from J, leaving 9 bases between. CDR3 DNA sequence: TGTGCCAGCTCACCCATCCGACACTCCTACGAGCAGTACTTC. As protein: CASSPIRHSYEQYF.

The V call is TRBV11-1, the J call TRBJ2-1, with D possibly being TRBD1 (5 bases). The CDR3 runs 16 residues. V was shortened by 8 bases and J by 0 bases, with 17 bases between the two germline ends. Germline V lookup: CDR1 SGHAT, CDR2 FQDESV (reference sequence). For the CDR3, the DNA is TGTGCCAGCCTTCCCAAGACAGCCCGCTCCTACAATGAGCAGTTCTTC. Its translation is CASLPKTARSYNEQFF.

J is TRBJ2-7 and V is TRBV6-6; 14 bases map to TRBD2. This CDR3 is built from 16 residues. Trimming at V came to 4 bases and at J to 3 bases, leaving 5 bases not matched to a gene. Germline CDR1 is MNHNY and CDR2 is SVGAGI (reference sequence). The CDR3 region has the DNA TGTGCCAGCAGTTCCCTGGGACTAGCGGGAGACTACGAGCAGTACTTC. It is translated as CASSSLGLAGDYEQYF.

This rearrangement joins TRBV9 to TRBJ1-2, with D perhaps matching TRBD1 (5 bases). V lost 4 bases to trimming and J lost 4 bases, with 20 bases between them. The germline V gene has CDR1 SGDLS and CDR2 YYNGEE. This CDR3 is 16 amino acids long. CDR3 sequence: CASSPRDAQKIYGYTF. The CDR3 DNA follows: TGTGCCAGCAGCCCCCGGGACGCCCAAAAAATCTATGGCTACACCTTC.